This T cell receptor beta chain was recorded in a study of Tregs in tolerant kidney transplant recipients. V lost 2 bases to trimming and J lost 3 bases, with 23 bases between them. CDR1 is SGHVS, CDR2 FQNEAQ, per germline. The CDR3 totals 19 residues. TCRdb keeps only in-frame clones here, not all; method: immunoSEQ multiplex PCR. Counted here are some 70,000 clones, roughly 84% occurring once; the ten biggest clones make up approximately 4.8%. V is TRBV7-8 and J is TRBJ2-1, with a possible D match to TRBD2 (6 bases). The TCR sequence derives from a human donor in good health. The sample comprised CD4+ T cells from blood. The CDR3 sequence: CASSLQVRRGLPNYNEQFF. In DNA, the CDR3 is TGTGCCAGCAGCTTACAAGTTCGTAGGGGACTTCCAAACTACAATGAGCAGTTCTTC. Combining the CDR3 with reference TRBV7-8 and TRBJ2-1 gives the whole variable domain GAGVSQSPRYKVAKRGQDVALRCDPISGHVSLFWYQQALGQGPEFLTYFQNEAQLDKSGLPSDRFFAERPEGSVSTLKIQRTQQEDSAVYLCASSLQVRRGLPNYNEQFFGPGTRLTVL.